One and the same sample provided the 8 T cell receptor beta chains below, sequenced in a study of cytomegalovirus exposure and HLA in healthy donors. PCR was performed using 60 Vbeta and 13 Jbeta primers. Measured with immunoSEQ multiplex PCR; TCRdb has only the in-frame clones, and not every one. The table records some 210,000 clones, about nine tenths of them present only once. The sample was PBMCs. These receptors all come from a man younger than 40 in good health and CMV-seronegative.

The chain has TRBV28 and TRBJ1-4, with TRBD1 matching 7 bases. The junction had 10 bases not matched to a gene; V was cut back by 6 bases and J by 6 bases. Germline V gene data show CDR1 as MDHEN and CDR2 as SYDVKM. This CDR3 spans 15 amino acids. For the CDR3, the DNA is TGTGCCAGCAGCCCCGGGACAGCCCTTTATGAAAAACTGTTTTTT. Protein: CASSPGTALYEKLFF.

The chain joins TRBV28 to TRBJ1-2; 8 bases align to TRBD1. The germline V gene encodes CDR1 MDHEN and CDR2 SYDVKM. This CDR3 contains 18 residues. The V and J ends lost 3 bases and 8 bases, in that order; junction bases with no gene match: 20. The CDR3: CASSFIAPLQGGAGGYTF. In DNA, the CDR3 is TGTGCCAGCAGTTTTATCGCCCCCTTACAGGGGGGTGCTGGGGGCTACACCTTC.

The V call is TRBV5-1, the J call TRBJ2-4, with TRBD1 matching 7 bases. The germline V gene encodes CDR1 SGHRS and CDR2 YFSETQ. V lost 0 bases, J lost 3 bases, and 6 bases stayed unmatched. This CDR3 has 16 amino acids. CDR3 DNA: TGCGCCAGCAGCTTGGAGGGGGCTAAGGTCAAAAACATTCAGTACTTC. This translates into CASSLEGAKVKNIQYF.

The chain uses TRBV10-3 and TRBJ2-5, with D maybe TRBD2 (5 bases). V dropped 0 bases and J dropped 2 bases, with 16 bases sitting between them. The CDR3 totals 17 residues. CDR1 and CDR2 (germline): ENHRY, SYGVKD. The CDR3 is CAISESSRGDGQETQYF. The CDR3 nucleotides read TGTGCCATCAGTGAGTCGAGTCGGGGAGACGGACAAGAGACCCAGTACTTC.

The gene calls are TRBV12-5 and TRBJ2-5; possible D gene TRBD1, 6 bases. The V end lost 2 bases, the J end lost 4 bases, and 17 bases lay between the germline ends. Germline V gives CDR1 LGHNT, CDR2 FRNRAP. The CDR3 covers 16 residues. The CDR3 protein is CASGLSTSEGGETQYF. The CDR3 coding sequence is TGTGCTAGTGGTTTGTCTACTTCAGAAGGGGGAGAGACCCAGTACTTC.

This rearrangement joins TRBV2 to TRBJ2-5, with 7 bases identical to TRBD1. The better agreement between TRBJ2-7 and the DNA end casts doubt on the J call. Germline V gene lookup returns CDR1 SNHLY and CDR2 FYNNEI. The CDR3 has 14 residues. The CDR3: CASSEGDSLSEQYF. The CDR3, as DNA: TGTGCCAGCAGTGAAGGGGACAGCTTGAGCGAGCAGTACTTC.

This clone was detected only a few times. This chain uses TRBV5-6 with TRBJ2-3, with 7 bases fitting TRBD2. The V gene's germline CDR1 is SGHDT and CDR2 YYEEEE. The CDR3 sequence is 14 residues long. J lost 4 bases, V lost 6 bases, and 8 bases had no gene match. This chain's CDR3 is CASNNWGGADTQYF. The CDR3 DNA is TGTGCCAGCAACAACTGGGGAGGGGCAGATACGCAGTATTTT. Full variable domain (rest looked up from reference TRBV5-6 and TRBJ2-3): DAGVTQSPTHLIKTRGQQVTLRCSPKSGHDTVSWYQQALGQGPQFIFQYYEEEERQRGNFPDRFSGHQFPNYSSELNVNALLLGDSALYLCASNNWGGADTQYFGPGTRLTVL.

The rearrangement links TRBV5-1 to TRBJ2-1, with D possibly matching TRBD1 (6 bases). The CDR3 extends over 16 amino acids. Trimming took off 0 bases at V and 4 bases at J, with 14 bases between the two ends. Germline CDR1 is SGHRS and CDR2 is YFSETQ. CDR3 nucleotide sequence: TGCGCCAGCAGCTTGGTGGTGACAGGCGCGTACAATGAGCAGTTCTTC. It yields the protein CASSLVVTGAYNEQFF.